Below, one TCR beta chain is given with its context. Its antigen is unknown. These data come from a study of cytomegalovirus exposure and HLA in healthy donors. About the study: In a previous analysis, 117 million unique TCR beta sequences were found from 150 million to 200 million T cells. Study-level results: An ancestry cluster, one associated with Asian ancestry, reportedly showed fewer N-insertions than the approximately 660-donor mean in a later analysis.

Among the donors, all were healthy bone marrow donors. The germline V gene has CDR1 MNHEY and CDR2 SVGAGI. The ends were cut back, 5 bases at V and 1 base at J, with 13 bases in the middle. The CDR3 extends over 15 amino acids. Use of 60 Vbeta and 13 Jbeta primers characterized the PCR. Source study methods: Later reanalysis found roughly 80 million unique TCR beta chains, some 10 million of them shared. Repertoires were generated with immunoSEQ multiplex PCR, while TCRdb's copy carries only in-frame clones and drops some. V and J calls and clone size are those listed in that table; D and trimming were worked out from the DNA. The table lists 100,000 to 120,000 clones, 75% to 85% of them singletons.

The chain employs TRBV6-5 and TRBJ2-3, with D hard to call. Material: PBMCs. The clonotype originates from a man in his late teens or twenties in good health and CMV-seronegative. CDR3 DNA: TGTGCCAGCAGTCTCTTGCCCTCGGGCACAGATACGCAGTATTTT. Translating it yields CASSLLPSGTDTQYF.